This T cell receptor beta chain was recorded in a study of PD-L1 blockade in urothelial cancer. Overall study context: Blood samples had a median of around 150,000 T cells.

Documented time point: peripheral blood 6 weeks after treatment start. Sample contribution per patient ranged from 1 to 8, covering pretreatment and on-treatment. This clone came up once. Using immunoSEQ multiplex PCR, the repertoire was profiled, and TCRdb retains in-frame clones only, with some absent. This sample has 25,000 to 35,000 clones, with around four fifths found just once. With 6 bases clipped from V and 7 bases from J, the junction kept 8 bases outside the gene matches. The CDR3 extends over 15 amino acids. From germline, CDR1 is MNHEY and CDR2 SVGAGI. Sequenced material: PBMCs, taken around atezolizumab (anti-PD-L1) treatment. The clonotype was recovered from a man in his 70s with urothelial cancer. The chain links TRBV6-5 to TRBJ1-5; 11 positions match TRBD1. As DNA, the CDR3 is TGTGCCAGCAGCGTGGACAGGGGGCAAGGGCAGCCCCAGCATTTT. Protein sequence: CASSVDRGQGQPQHF.